The present T cell receptor (beta chain) was sequenced within a study of CD8 T cells in Susac syndrome. The germline gives CDR1 SGHAT, CDR2 FQNNGV. The V end was cut by 3 bases, the J end by 8 bases, with 5 bases between. CDR3 length equals 11 residues. When the RNA was reverse transcribed, random hexamers were used with an input of roughly 0.5 to 1 ug. Amplification of TCR beta CDR3 across 54 Vbeta and 13 Jbeta was performed with immunoSEQ multiplex PCR. TCRdb re-called the immunoSEQ multiplex PCR reads through MiXCR, storing one row per CDR3 protein. The sample carries just under 150,000 distinct CDR3 sequences, approximately 94% recorded once. Sequencing targeted TCR beta in blood CD8+ and CD4+ T cells. The individuals used as controls were healthy donors who had been matched for both age and sex.

The receptor was derived from a human donor in good health. This chain joins TRBV11-2 and TRBJ2-1, with unresolved D. The sequenced sample consisted of CD4+ T cells from PBMCs. The CDR3 region is CASSFLDEQFF. The CDR3 nucleotides read TGTGCCAGCAGCTTCTTAGATGAGCAGTTCTTC.